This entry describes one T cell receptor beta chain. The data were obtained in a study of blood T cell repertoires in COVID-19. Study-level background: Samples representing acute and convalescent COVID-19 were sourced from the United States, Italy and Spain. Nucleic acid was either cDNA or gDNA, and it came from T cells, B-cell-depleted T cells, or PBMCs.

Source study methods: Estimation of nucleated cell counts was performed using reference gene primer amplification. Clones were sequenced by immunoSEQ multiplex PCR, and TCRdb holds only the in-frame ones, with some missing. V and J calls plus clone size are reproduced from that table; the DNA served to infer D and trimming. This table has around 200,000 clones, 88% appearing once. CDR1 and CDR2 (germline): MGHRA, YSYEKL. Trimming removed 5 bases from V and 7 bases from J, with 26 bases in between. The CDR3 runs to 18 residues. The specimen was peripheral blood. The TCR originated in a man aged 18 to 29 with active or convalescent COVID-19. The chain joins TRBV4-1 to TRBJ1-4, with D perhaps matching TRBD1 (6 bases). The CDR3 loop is CASSEVPGHLERGEKLFF. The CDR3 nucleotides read TGCGCCAGCAGCGAAGTCCCGGGACACCTGGAACGCGGTGAAAAACTGTTTTTT.